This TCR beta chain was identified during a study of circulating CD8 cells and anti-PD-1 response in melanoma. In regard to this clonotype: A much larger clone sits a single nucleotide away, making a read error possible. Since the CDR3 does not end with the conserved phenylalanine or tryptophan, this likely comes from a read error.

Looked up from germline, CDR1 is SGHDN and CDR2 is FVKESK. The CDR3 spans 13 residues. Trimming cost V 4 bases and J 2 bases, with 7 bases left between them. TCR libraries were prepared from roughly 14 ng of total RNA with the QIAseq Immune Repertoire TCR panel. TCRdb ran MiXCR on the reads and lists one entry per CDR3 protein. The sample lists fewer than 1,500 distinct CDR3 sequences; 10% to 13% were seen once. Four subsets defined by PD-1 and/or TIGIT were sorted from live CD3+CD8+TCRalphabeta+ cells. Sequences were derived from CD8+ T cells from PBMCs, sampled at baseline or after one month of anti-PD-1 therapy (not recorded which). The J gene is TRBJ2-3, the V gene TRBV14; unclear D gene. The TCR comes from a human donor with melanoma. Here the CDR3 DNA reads TGTGCCAGCAGCCCCTTTGTCACAGATACGCAGTATTTA. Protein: CASSPFVTDTQYL.